This T cell receptor beta chain was identified in a study of identical twins. TCRdb itself ran the 5' RACE reads through MiXCR, one entry per CDR3 protein. This sample has fewer than 900,000 distinct CDR3 sequences, with around 20% found just once. This clonotype was found a few times. Among all donors, each was a healthy Caucasian. Trimming removed 0 bases from V and 0 bases from J, with 8 bases in between. Germline V lookup: CDR1 SGHTA, CDR2 FQGNSA. The CDR3 loop spans 15 amino acids. These data were likewise used in another study, on T cells expressing NK-cell markers. That work contributes: Seven HCMV-seropositive donors and one seronegative donor made up the eight sequenced donors. In a group of about six donors, dominant NKG2C+ clonotypes represented about 1.0-7.5% of CD8+ T cells.

J is TRBJ2-5 and V is TRBV7-2; D not certain. The TCR sequence derives from a woman between 18 and 29 years old in good health. The sequencing sample was made of PBMCs. The CDR3 reads CASSLARLHQETQYF. DNA of the CDR3: TGTGCCAGCAGCTTAGCGAGGCTCCACCAAGAGACCCAGTACTTC.